What follows describes a single TCR beta chain. Germline CDR1 is SGDLS and CDR2 is YYNGEE. The CDR3 sequence is 15 residues long. V shed 4 bases and J shed 2 bases, with 12 bases lying between them. Data came from immunoSEQ multiplex PCR; TCRdb stores just in-frame clones and leaves some out. The sample contains about 180,000 clones, 80% of which appear only once. This specimen comes from a study of blood T cell repertoires in COVID-19. Study information: The origin of the acute and convalescent COVID-19 samples was the United States, Italy and Spain. The analysed material was cDNA or gDNA that came from T cells, B-cell-depleted T cells, or PBMCs.

The V gene is TRBV9, the J gene TRBJ2-2, with D possibly TRBD1 on 6 matching bases. Sequences were obtained from peripheral blood. The receptor's source is a man in his sixties or seventies with active or convalescent COVID-19. CDR3 nucleotide sequence: TGTGCCAGCAGCTTCGGACAGTCCAACACCGGGGAGCTGTTTTTT. The encoded protein is CASSFGQSNTGELFF.